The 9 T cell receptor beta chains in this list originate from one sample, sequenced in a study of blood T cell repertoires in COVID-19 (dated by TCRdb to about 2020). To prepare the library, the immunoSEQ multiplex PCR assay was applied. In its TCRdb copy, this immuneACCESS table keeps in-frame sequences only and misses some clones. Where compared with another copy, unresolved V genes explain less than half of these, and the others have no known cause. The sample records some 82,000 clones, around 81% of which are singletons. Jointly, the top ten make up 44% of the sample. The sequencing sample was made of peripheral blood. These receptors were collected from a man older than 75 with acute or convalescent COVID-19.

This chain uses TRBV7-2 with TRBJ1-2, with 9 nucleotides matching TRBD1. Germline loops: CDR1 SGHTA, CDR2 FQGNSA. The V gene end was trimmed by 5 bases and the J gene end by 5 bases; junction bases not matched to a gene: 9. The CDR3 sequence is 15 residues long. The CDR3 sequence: CASSPGTGISYGYTF. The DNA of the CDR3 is TGTGCCAGCAGCCCAGGGACAGGGATCTCTTATGGCTACACCTTC.

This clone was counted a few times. The CDR3 loop is CASSDRAYTEAFF. In DNA, the CDR3 is TGCGCCAGCAGTGACAGGGCGTATACTGAAGCTTTCTTT. The rearrangement joins TRBV10-1 to TRBJ1-1; possible D gene TRBD1, 5 bases. The V and J ends lost 3 bases and 5 bases respectively, with 10 bases between them. The CDR3 totals 13 residues. Germline CDR1 and CDR2: WNHNN and SYGVQD (reference sequence).

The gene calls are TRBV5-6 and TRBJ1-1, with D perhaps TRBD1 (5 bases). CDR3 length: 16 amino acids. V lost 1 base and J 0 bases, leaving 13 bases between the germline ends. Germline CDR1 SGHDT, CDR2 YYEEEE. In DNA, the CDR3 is TGTGCCAGCAGCTTGAATCGGGGGACTATGAACACTGAAGCTTTCTTT. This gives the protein CASSLNRGTMNTEAFF.

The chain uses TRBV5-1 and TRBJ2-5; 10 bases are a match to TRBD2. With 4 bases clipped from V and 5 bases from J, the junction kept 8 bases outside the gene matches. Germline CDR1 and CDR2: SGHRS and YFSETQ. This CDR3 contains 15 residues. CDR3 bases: TGCGCCAGCAGCATCGCCGGGACTAGCGAGGAGACCCAGTACTTC. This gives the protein CASSIAGTSEETQYF.

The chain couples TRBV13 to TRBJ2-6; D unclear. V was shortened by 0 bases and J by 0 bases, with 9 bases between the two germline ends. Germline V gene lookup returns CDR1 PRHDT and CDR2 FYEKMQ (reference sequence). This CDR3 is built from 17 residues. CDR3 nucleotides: TGTGCCAGCAGCTTAGGTTGGAGTTTCTCTGGGGCCAACGTCCTGACTTTC. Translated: CASSLGWSFSGANVLTF.

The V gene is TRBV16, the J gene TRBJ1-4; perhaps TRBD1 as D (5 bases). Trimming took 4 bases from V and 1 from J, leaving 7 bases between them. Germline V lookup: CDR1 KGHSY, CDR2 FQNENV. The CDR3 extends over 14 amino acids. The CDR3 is CASSLQGTNEKLFF. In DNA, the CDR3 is TGTGCCAGCAGCCTTCAGGGAACTAATGAAAAACTGTTTTTT.

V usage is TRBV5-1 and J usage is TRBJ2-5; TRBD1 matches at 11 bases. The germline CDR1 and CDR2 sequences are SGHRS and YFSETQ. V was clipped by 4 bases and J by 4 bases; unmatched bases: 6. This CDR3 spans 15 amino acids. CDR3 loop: CASSPGTGGPETQYF. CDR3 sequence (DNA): TGCGCCAGCAGCCCCGGGACAGGGGGGCCAGAGACCCAGTACTTC.

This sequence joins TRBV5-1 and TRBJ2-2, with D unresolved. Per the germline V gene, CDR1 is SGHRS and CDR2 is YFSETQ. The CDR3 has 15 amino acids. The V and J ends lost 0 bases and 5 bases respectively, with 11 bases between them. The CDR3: CASSLVPGPTGELFF. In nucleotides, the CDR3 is TGCGCCAGCAGCTTGGTCCCAGGTCCTACCGGGGAGCTGTTTTTT.

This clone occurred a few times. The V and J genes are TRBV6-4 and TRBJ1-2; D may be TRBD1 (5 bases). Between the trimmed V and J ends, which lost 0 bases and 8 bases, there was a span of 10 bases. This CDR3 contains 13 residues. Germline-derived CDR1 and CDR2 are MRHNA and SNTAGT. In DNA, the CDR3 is TGTGCCAGCAGTGACTCTGGACATGAGGGCTACACCTTC. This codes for CASSDSGHEGYTF.